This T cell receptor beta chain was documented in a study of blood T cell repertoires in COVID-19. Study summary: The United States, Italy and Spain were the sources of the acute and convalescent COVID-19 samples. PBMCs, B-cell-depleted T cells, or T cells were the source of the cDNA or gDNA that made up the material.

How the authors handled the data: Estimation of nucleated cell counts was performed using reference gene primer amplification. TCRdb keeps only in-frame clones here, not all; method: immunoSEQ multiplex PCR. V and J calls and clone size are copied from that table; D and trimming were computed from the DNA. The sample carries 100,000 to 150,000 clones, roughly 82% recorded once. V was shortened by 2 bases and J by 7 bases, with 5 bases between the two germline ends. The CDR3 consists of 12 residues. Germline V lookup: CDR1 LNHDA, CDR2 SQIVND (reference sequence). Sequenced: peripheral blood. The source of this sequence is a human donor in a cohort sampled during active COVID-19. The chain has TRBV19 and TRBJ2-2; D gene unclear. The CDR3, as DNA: TGTGCCAGTAGTATACGAGGCGGGGAGCTGTTTTTT. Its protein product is CASSIRGGELFF.